Shown below are 10 T cell receptor beta chains from a single sample sequenced in a study of CD8+ T cells in alopecia areata. Sequencing templates came from extracted RNA that was reverse transcribed into cDNA. Libraries were prepared by immunoSEQ multiplex PCR; TCRdb keeps only in-frame clonotypes and omits some of them. This sample has approximately 160,000 clones, with around three fifths found just once. Treatment here: oral pan-JAK inhibitor, 5-10 mg twice daily. Sequences were derived from CD4+ T cells sorted from blood, sampled at week 24, from a patient treated with tofacitinib. Every receptor here comes from a human donor with alopecia areata.

The table lists this clone with a few counts. This sequence joins TRBV29-1 and TRBJ2-7, with 8 positions matching TRBD1. This CDR3 comprises 13 residues. J gave up 2 bases and V 6 bases, and 6 bases lay outside the gene matches. Germline CDR1 is SQVTM and CDR2 is ANQGSEA. Here the CDR3 DNA reads TGCAGCGTCCTCGGACAGGGACCCTACGAGCAGTACTTC. This encodes CSVLGQGPYEQYF.

The chain employs TRBV27 and TRBJ2-3; D is uncertain. From germline, CDR1 is MNHEY and CDR2 SMNVEV (reference sequence). This CDR3 spans 15 amino acids. Trimming pared 0 bases from V and 2 bases from J, leaving 9 bases between. The CDR3 reads CASSLSYRVTDTQYF. The CDR3 DNA follows: TGTGCCAGCAGTTTATCGTATCGGGTCACAGATACGCAGTATTTT.

The rearrangement uses TRBV6-5 and TRBJ1-1; D not certain. Deletions cut 8 bases from V and 5 bases from J, with 18 bases between. The germline gives CDR1 MNHEY, CDR2 SVGAGI. This CDR3 has 14 amino acids. The CDR3 reads CASEYSRGGTEAFF. Written as DNA, the CDR3 is TGTGCCAGCGAGTACTCTCGGGGAGGAACTGAAGCTTTCTTT.

V is TRBV29-1 and J is TRBJ2-7; TRBD1 is a possible D gene (6 bases). The V gene's germline CDR1 is SQVTM and CDR2 ANQGSEA. V lost 7 bases to trimming and J lost 5 bases, with 12 bases between them. The CDR3 loop spans 11 amino acids. CDR3 region: CSAKQGNEQYF. The CDR3 DNA reads TGCAGCGCCAAACAGGGCAACGAGCAGTACTTC.

This clone was observed a few times. The chain employs TRBV29-1 and TRBJ1-1, with D unclear. V lost 0 bases to trimming and J lost 6 bases, with 8 bases between them. The CDR3 runs to 12 residues. Per germline, CDR1 SQVTM and CDR2 ANQGSEA. CDR3 in amino acids: CSVEDLASEAFF. Here the CDR3 DNA reads TGCAGCGTTGAAGATCTTGCGTCTGAAGCTTTCTTT.

The V call is TRBV10-2, the J call TRBJ1-2; D gene ambiguous. The V end was cut by 0 bases, the J end by 2 bases, with 7 bases between. The germline CDR1 and CDR2 sequences are WSHSY and SAAADI. The CDR3 runs 14 residues. The CDR3 DNA is TGCGCCAGCAGTGAGTCCCTAGGGAACTATGGCTACACCTTC. Amino acid sequence: CASSESLGNYGYTF.

V gene TRBV9 combines with J gene TRBJ1-6; 8 bases align to TRBD1. Germline V gene sequence: CDR1 SGDLS, CDR2 YYNGEE. The ends lost 3 bases at V and 4 bases at J; junction bases unmatched: 0. This CDR3 spans 14 amino acids. DNA of the CDR3: TGTGCCAGCAGCGGGACAGGGTATAATTCACCCCTCCACTTT. This codes for CASSGTGYNSPLHF. Full variable domain (outside the CDR3, taken from reference TRBV9 and TRBJ1-6): DSGVTQTPKHLITATGQRVTLRCSPRSGDLSVYWYQQSLDQGLQFLIQYYNGEERAKGNILERFSAQQFPDLHSELNLSSLELGDSALYFCASSGTGYNSPLHFGNGTRLTVT.

This sequence joins TRBV4-1 and TRBJ1-1; 7 nucleotides match TRBD1. J gave up 4 bases and V 4 bases, and 9 bases lay outside the gene matches. Germline V gives CDR1 MGHRA, CDR2 YSYEKL. This CDR3 has 15 amino acids. The chain's CDR3 is CASSPGRGPSTEAFF. The CDR3 bases are TGCGCCAGCAGCCCTGGGAGGGGGCCGAGCACTGAAGCTTTCTTT.

This clone was counted only a few times. The gene calls are TRBV30 and TRBJ1-1, with D tentatively TRBD1 (5 bases). Germline CDR1 and CDR2: GTSNPN and SVGIG (reference sequence). The germline V and J ends were trimmed by 1 base and 0 bases, with 9 bases remaining between them. The CDR3 is 14 residues long. Here the CDR3 reads CAWSGGAVNTEAFF. In nucleotides, the CDR3 is TGTGCCTGGAGTGGAGGGGCTGTGAACACTGAAGCTTTCTTT.

The chain has TRBV7-9 and TRBJ2-7; either TRBD1 or TRBD2 may supply D (6 bases each). CDR3 size: 17 residues. Looked up from germline, CDR1 is SEHNR and CDR2 is FQNEAQ (reference sequence). Trimming left V 2 bases short and J 2 bases short, with 19 bases between. The CDR3 reads CASSLKGGTTRPYEQYF. DNA for the CDR3: TGTGCCAGCAGCTTAAAAGGGGGGACGACGCGGCCCTACGAGCAGTACTTC.